These 30 T cell receptor beta chains originate from one sample sequenced in a study of shared clonotypes between healthy human individuals. This table comes from immunoSEQ multiplex PCR, and its TCRdb copy is limited to in-frame clones, with some not included. The sample holds 1.4 million to 1.5 million clones; around 97% are singletons and the top ten take approximately 1.1%. The sequencing input was naive CD4+ T cells sorted from blood. Subset indicated: CD45RA+ positively selected. The receptors originated from a man aged 25-40 years in good health.

This clone was seen once. The chain uses TRBV28 and TRBJ1-2, with TRBD1 matching 10 bases. The CDR3 contains 15 residues. Germline assignment: CDR1 MDHEN and CDR2 SYDVKM. V lost 8 bases and J lost 0; bases outside the gene matches: 6. The CDR3 DNA is TGTGCCAGCTCGGACAGGGGGACTACTAACTATGGCTACACCTTC. This gives the protein CASSDRGTTNYGYTF.

V is TRBV6-4 and J is TRBJ2-3; TRBD1 matches 8 bases. The germline gives CDR1 MRHNA, CDR2 SNTAGT. The CDR3 has 16 residues. The J segment lost 1 base and the V segment lost 6 bases, leaving 9 bases of the junction unmatched. The CDR3 DNA follows: TGTGCCAGCAGCCCTCGGACAGGGATGGGCACAGATACGCAGTATTTT. It specifies CASSPRTGMGTDTQYF.

The CDR3 loop is CASSPRYMAGGYNEQFF. CDR3 DNA: TGTGCCAGCAGCCCTAGGTATATGGCGGGAGGGTACAATGAGCAGTTCTTC. The chain couples TRBV5-6 to TRBJ2-1; 9 positions agree with TRBD2. With 4 bases clipped from V and 4 bases from J, the junction kept 12 bases outside the gene matches. The CDR3 length is 17 residues. Per the germline V gene, CDR1 is SGHDT and CDR2 is YYEEEE.

The chain links TRBV2 to TRBJ1-2; D uncertain. Trimming removed 7 bases from V and 3 bases from J, with 15 bases in between. Germline-derived CDR1 and CDR2 are SNHLY and FYNNEI. The CDR3 loop spans 14 amino acids. In nucleotides, the CDR3 is TGTGCCAGCAAACCGTCGTTCTTGGACTATGGCTACACCTTC. This encodes CASKPSFLDYGYTF.

The J gene is TRBJ2-1, the V gene TRBV7-9, with 11 bases that match TRBD2. The CDR3 loop spans 15 amino acids. V was clipped by 5 bases and J by 4 bases; unmatched bases: 4. Germline CDR1 is SEHNR and CDR2 is FQNEAQ (reference sequence). The CDR3 DNA is TGTGCCAGCAGCCCTAGACTAGCGGGATACAATGAGCAGTTCTTC. Translation: CASSPRLAGYNEQFF.

This rearrangement joins TRBV4-3 to TRBJ1-3; D is ambiguous. V was cut by 1 base and J by 14 bases, with 18 bases left in between. There are 14 residues in the CDR3. Germline CDR1 LGHNA, CDR2 YSLEER. CDR3 nucleotides: TGCGCCAGCAGCCAAGGGTCGGTGAGCAGGCACGTATATTTT. This codes for CASSQGSVSRHVYF.

This clone has only a few counts. This sequence joins TRBV5-6 and TRBJ2-4; tentative D call: TRBD1 (6 bases). Trimming left V 4 bases short and J 9 bases short, with 17 bases between. Germline lookup yields CDR1 SGHDT and CDR2 YYEEEE. This CDR3 region has 14 residues. This CDR3 is CASSPGTIRGIQYF. The CDR3, as DNA: TGTGCCAGCAGCCCGGGGACAATTAGGGGCATTCAGTACTTC.

This clone has a single count. The chain joins TRBV2 to TRBJ2-5, with D unresolved. The V gene's germline CDR1 is SNHLY and CDR2 FYNNEI. The CDR3 has 12 residues. V dropped 3 bases and J dropped 10 bases, with 12 bases sitting between them. CDR3 sequence reads: CASSDLGGFQYF. CDR3 DNA sequence: TGTGCCAGCAGTGACTTGGGTGGGTTCCAGTACTTC.

Concerning this clone itself: Other nucleotide sequences in the sample specify the same CDR3. This chain connects TRBV5-6 to TRBJ1-3; D is unclear. The CDR3 length is 15 residues. V was shortened by 0 bases and J by 0 bases, with 7 bases between the two germline ends. The V gene's germline CDR1 is SGHDT and CDR2 YYEEEE. The CDR3 nucleotides are TGTGCCAGCAGCTTGGTCCCAGGCTCTGGAAACACCATATATTTT. Amino acid sequence: CASSLVPGSGNTIYF.

In the case of this clone: This specimen includes other DNA sequences encoding the same CDR3. This chain links TRBV15 with TRBJ2-7, with D possibly being TRBD1 (5 bases). The germline V gene has CDR1 LNHNV and CDR2 YYDKDF (reference sequence). V lost 0 bases and J 3 bases, leaving 6 bases between the germline ends. The CDR3 has 13 amino acids. The CDR3 loop is CATSRDRGYEQYF. CDR3 nucleotides: TGTGCCACCAGCAGAGATAGGGGCTACGAGCAGTACTTC. Full variable domain (rest looked up from reference TRBV15 and TRBJ2-7): DAMVIQNPRYQVTQFGKPVTLSCSQTLNHNVMYWYQQKSSQAPKLLFHYYDKDFNNEADTPDNFQSRRPNTSFCFLDIRSPGLGDTAMYLCATSRDRGYEQYFGPGTRLTVT.

The chain employs TRBV11-2 and TRBJ2-7; 8 bases are shared with TRBD1. J gave up 3 bases and V 6 bases, and 10 bases lay outside the gene matches. This CDR3 spans 15 amino acids. The germline gives CDR1 SGHAT, CDR2 FQNNGV. The CDR3 loop is CASRTPRGRIYEQYF. CDR3 nucleotides: TGTGCCAGCAGAACACCCAGGGGGCGCATCTACGAGCAGTACTTC.

V and J are TRBV28 and TRBJ2-7; 7 nucleotides agree with TRBD1. The CDR3 consists of 12 residues. With 11 bases clipped from V and 7 bases from J, the junction kept 11 bases outside the gene matches. Per germline, CDR1 MDHEN and CDR2 SYDVKM. The CDR3 DNA reads TGTGCCTCAGGCAGGGGGAATGGGGAGCAGTACTTC. This gives the protein CASGRGNGEQYF.

A word on this clone: Other DNA sequences in this specimen translate into the identical CDR3. This chain uses TRBV6-6 with TRBJ2-3; D call uncertain. Per the germline V gene, CDR1 is MNHNY and CDR2 is SVGAGI (reference sequence). Trimming left V 6 bases short and J 3 bases short, with 4 bases between. The CDR3 extends over 11 amino acids. The CDR3 reads CASSQTDTQYF. Written as DNA, the CDR3 is TGTGCCAGCAGCCAAACAGATACGCAGTATTTT.

The chain carries TRBV18 and TRBJ1-1; maybe TRBD1 (6 bases). V was pared by 2 bases and J by 7 bases, with 23 bases between. This CDR3 is built from 17 residues. The germline CDR1 and CDR2 sequences are KGHSH and LQKENI. The CDR3 region is CASSPRDPQGLASEAFF. The DNA for the CDR3 is TGTGCCAGCTCACCAAGGGATCCACAGGGCCTCGCCAGTGAAGCTTTCTTT.

The gene calls are TRBV2 and TRBJ1-5; TRBD1 agrees at 7 bases. After removal of 3 bases from V and 6 bases from J, the junction contained 8 bases not matched to a gene. CDR3 length: 15 residues. The germline gives CDR1 SNHLY, CDR2 FYNNEI. The CDR3 here is CASSDLLGGSQPQHF. CDR3 bases: TGTGCCAGCAGTGACTTATTAGGGGGCAGTCAGCCCCAGCATTTT. Filled out from reference TRBV2 and TRBJ1-5, the complete variable domain reads EPEVTQTPSHQVTQMGQEVILRCVPISNHLYFYWYRQILGQKVEFLVSFYNNEISEKSEIFDDQFSVERPDGSNFTLKIRSTKLEDSAMYFCASSDLLGGSQPQHFGDGTRLSIL.

This chain uses TRBV5-4 with TRBJ2-7, with D perhaps assigned TRBD1 or TRBD2 (5 bases each). CDR3 length: 14 residues. Per the germline V gene, CDR1 is SGHNT and CDR2 is YYREEE (reference sequence). Trimming removed 0 bases from V and 5 bases from J, with 12 bases in between. CDR3 coding DNA: TGTGCCAGCAGCTTGGACCTCCCGGGGCACGAGCAGTACTTC. Translated, it gives CASSLDLPGHEQYF.

The chain carries TRBV19 and TRBJ2-7, with 8 bases matching TRBD1. The length of the CDR3 is 16 residues. Looked up from germline, CDR1 is LNHDA and CDR2 is SQIVND (reference sequence). V lost 5 bases and J lost 0; bases outside the gene matches: 9. The CDR3 here is CASSFRSGTGSYEQYF. The CDR3, as DNA: TGTGCCAGTAGTTTCAGGTCAGGGACAGGCTCCTACGAGCAGTACTTC.

V and J are TRBV18 and TRBJ2-7, with TRBD1 matching over 10 bases. Trimming took 6 bases from V and 6 from J; bases not matched to a gene: 11. The CDR3 is 15 amino acids. Germline V gene lookup returns CDR1 KGHSH and CDR2 LQKENI. The CDR3 region has the DNA TGTGCCAGCTCGCCTGTACCTGGGACAGGGGCCGAGCAGTACTTC. This codes for CASSPVPGTGAEQYF.

This chain uses TRBV9 with TRBJ2-7, with D perhaps assigned TRBD1 or TRBD2 (5 bases each). Looked up from germline, CDR1 is SGDLS and CDR2 is YYNGEE. The CDR3 covers 19 residues. Trimming removed 0 bases at V and 4 bases at J, with 26 bases between. The CDR3 region is CASSVGASGSRGKAYEQYF. Here the CDR3 DNA reads TGTGCCAGCAGCGTAGGTGCGTCGGGGTCTAGGGGTAAAGCTTACGAGCAGTACTTC.

V and J are TRBV11-2 and TRBJ2-1; D unresolved. Germline assignment: CDR1 SGHAT and CDR2 FQNNGV. Between the trimmed V and J ends, which lost 2 bases and 10 bases, there was a span of 15 bases. CDR3 length equals 14 residues. The CDR3 is CASSLFTDRVEQFF. CDR3 DNA: TGTGCCAGCAGCTTATTCACGGATCGAGTAGAGCAGTTCTTC.

The V call is TRBV6-6, the J call TRBJ2-7; D is ambiguous. The CDR3 has 13 amino acids. V shed 3 bases and J shed 3 bases, with 9 bases lying between them. Looked up from germline, CDR1 is MNHNY and CDR2 is SVGAGI (reference sequence). CDR3 sequence reads: CASSYRNHYEQYF. The CDR3 region has the DNA TGTGCCAGCAGTTATCGGAACCACTACGAGCAGTACTTC.

This chain connects TRBV6-6 to TRBJ2-5, with 9 bases lining up with TRBD2. V was pared by 10 bases and J by 9 bases, with 18 bases of the junction left unmatched. The CDR3 contains 15 residues. Germline V gene data show CDR1 as MNHNY and CDR2 as SVGAGI (reference sequence). The CDR3 sequence is CATEGVLAGPRAQYF. The CDR3 region has the DNA TGTGCCACGGAAGGGGTCCTAGCGGGACCCAGGGCCCAGTACTTC.

The J gene is TRBJ2-4, the V gene TRBV29-1; 9 bases map to TRBD1. This CDR3 has 14 residues. Germline CDR1 SQVTM, CDR2 ANQGSEA. Trimming cost V 6 bases and J 0 bases; bases outside gene matches: 3. The CDR3 loop reads CSVGQGLAKNIQYF. In DNA, the CDR3 is TGCAGCGTCGGACAGGGGCTAGCCAAAAACATTCAGTACTTC.

V usage is TRBV7-6 and J usage is TRBJ2-3; tentative D call: TRBD2 (6 bases). V gave up 1 base and J gave up 3 bases, with 14 bases separating them. Germline CDR1 SGHVS, CDR2 FNYEAQ. This CDR3 is 16 amino acids long. The CDR3 coding sequence is TGTGCCAGCAGCTTAGGAGTGGGAGGTGGGACAGATACGCAGTATTTT. It is translated as CASSLGVGGGTDTQYF.

The chain links TRBV4-2 to TRBJ1-5; perhaps TRBD1 as D (5 bases). The V gene lost 1 base and the J gene lost 3 bases, with 13 bases spanning the gap. The CDR3 runs to 16 residues. Germline CDR1 and CDR2: LGHNA and YNFKEQ. For the CDR3, the DNA is TGTGCCAGCAGCCAAGGCGGCAGGGAACTCAATCAGCCCCAGCATTTT. It yields the protein CASSQGGRELNQPQHF.

The rearrangement links TRBV28 to TRBJ1-2; no firm D call. Trimming left V 7 bases short and J 7 bases short, with 10 bases between. This CDR3 is built from 11 residues. CDR1 and CDR2 (germline): MDHEN, SYDVKM. The CDR3 DNA follows: TGTGCCAGCAATGTCGGGGTTGGCTACACCTTC. Translation gives CASNVGVGYTF.

The chain combines TRBV19 with TRBJ2-7; 7 nucleotides align to TRBD2. Trimming removed 3 bases from V and 6 bases from J; junction bases left unmatched: 8. CDR1 is LNHDA, CDR2 SQIVND, per germline (reference sequence). There are 14 residues in the CDR3. The CDR3 sequence is CASSIRGGPSEQYF. The DNA for the CDR3 is TGTGCCAGTAGTATTCGGGGAGGGCCAAGCGAGCAGTACTTC.

V usage is TRBV11-2 and J usage is TRBJ2-7, with 11 positions matching TRBD2. The CDR3 consists of 17 residues. Germline loops: CDR1 SGHAT, CDR2 FQNNGV. V gave up 5 bases and J gave up 1 base; unmatched junction bases: 10. The CDR3 DNA follows: TGTGCCAGCAGCCCAGAATTAGCGGGAGGGCCGTCCTACGAGCAGTACTTC. It translates to CASSPELAGGPSYEQYF.

The V call is TRBV15, the J call TRBJ2-1; no clear D gene. Germline lookup yields CDR1 LNHNV and CDR2 YYDKDF (reference sequence). Trimming removed 6 bases at V and 1 base at J, with 10 bases between. This CDR3 region has 14 residues. CDR3 sequence (DNA): TGTGCCACCAGTGTAGGGCGGTCCTACAATGAGCAGTTCTTC. Protein: CATSVGRSYNEQFF.

CDR3 loop: CASSWDRGLKQPQHF. The DNA of the CDR3 is TGTGCCAGCAGCTGGGACAGGGGGCTGAAACAGCCCCAGCATTTT. The V and J genes are TRBV28 and TRBJ1-5, with 12 bases fitting TRBD1. With V trimmed by 6 bases and J by 7 bases, 7 bases remained unmatched. Germline CDR1 and CDR2: MDHEN and SYDVKM. The CDR3 contains 15 residues.